The clone carrying this TCR beta chain has a single count. This specimen comes from a study of blood T cell repertoires in COVID-19. Seattle patients were enrolled while actively infected and followed longitudinally. Germline V gene lookup returns CDR1 ENHRY and CDR2 SYGVKD. V was shortened by 3 bases and J by 0 bases, with 11 bases between the two germline ends. The CDR3 length is 15 residues. Some clones are missing from TCRdb's copy, which holds only in-frame ones; the method was immunoSEQ multiplex PCR. The sample has fewer than 300,000 clones; approximately 84% are singletons. The source of this sequence is a man in his fifties with COVID-19, enrolled during active disease. Sequencing was carried out using peripheral blood. This chain uses TRBV10-3 with TRBJ1-2; D is undetermined. The DNA of the CDR3 is TGTGCCATCAGTGATACGTACACCACTAACTATGGCTACACCTTC. Its translation: CAISDTYTTNYGYTF.